The 30 T cell receptor beta chains given below trace back to one sample, sequenced in a study of CD8 T cells in ankylosing spondylitis. MiXCR, run by TCRdb on the 5' RACE reads, gives a single entry per CDR3 protein. The data show under 250,000 distinct CDR3 sequences, approximately 10% seen once. Source material: blood, either unsorted or a sorted T cell fraction (not recorded which). These receptors all stem from a male donor with ankylosing spondylitis or in good health (not recorded which).

This clonotype was detected many times. The chain couples TRBV27 to TRBJ2-5, with D possibly called TRBD1 or TRBD2 (6 bases each). Germline assignment: CDR1 MNHEY and CDR2 SMNVEV (reference sequence). The CDR3 is 14 residues long. V lost 4 bases and J lost 4, with 13 bases in between. This CDR3 is CASSSDRRGETQYF. The CDR3 DNA reads as TGTGCCAGCAGTTCCGACAGGAGGGGAGAGACCCAGTACTTC.

The chain uses TRBV3-1 and TRBJ2-7, with 8 bases aligning to TRBD2. CDR3 length equals 15 residues. CDR1 is LGHDT, CDR2 YNNKEL, per germline (reference sequence). With V trimmed by 4 bases and J by 2 bases, 7 bases remained unmatched. The CDR3 DNA is TGTGCCAGCAGCCCTTTCGATAGCGGGACCTACGAGCAGTACTTC. This sequence encodes CASSPFDSGTYEQYF.

This clonotype has ten or more counts. The V gene is TRBV30, the J gene TRBJ1-1; D might be TRBD1 (5 bases). Trimming left V 7 bases short and J 6 bases short, with 15 bases between. The CDR3 has 12 residues. Germline CDR1 GTSNPN, CDR2 SVGIG (reference sequence). CDR3: CAFSGDTAEAFF. The CDR3 DNA sequence: TGTGCCTTTTCGGGGGATACCGCTGAAGCTTTCTTT.

This clonotype has a count of ten or more. The chain employs TRBV18 and TRBJ1-1; possible D gene TRBD1, 5 bases. CDR1 KGHSH and CDR2 LQKENI come from the germline V gene. CDR3 length: 15 amino acids. Trimming pared 3 bases from V and 0 bases from J, leaving 11 bases between. In nucleotides, the CDR3 is TGTGCCAGCTCACCGGCCGGGGGGATGAACACTGAAGCTTTCTTT. Its translation is CASSPAGGMNTEAFF. Full variable domain (missing parts from reference TRBV18 and TRBJ1-1): NAGVMQNPRHLVRRRGQEARLRCSPMKGHSHVYWYRQLPEEGLKFMVYLQKENIIDESGMPKERFSAEFPKEGPSILRIQQVVRGDSAAYFCASSPAGGMNTEAFFGQGTRLTVV.

The CDR3 sequence: CASSPTSGRRSYEQYF. The DNA of the CDR3 is TGTGCCAGCAGCCCTACTAGCGGGAGGCGCTCCTACGAGCAGTACTTC. This chain joins TRBV4-2 and TRBJ2-7; 12 bases fit TRBD2. Germline-derived CDR1 and CDR2 are LGHNA and YNFKEQ. The junction had 4 bases not matched to a gene; V was cut back by 4 bases and J by 0 bases. This CDR3 is 16 amino acids long.

This clonotype has only a few counts. CDR3 loop: CASSQDRRNQPQHF. The CDR3 DNA reads TGTGCCAGCAGCCAAGATCGGAGGAATCAGCCCCAGCATTTT. V usage is TRBV4-2 and J usage is TRBJ1-5; no definite D call. Germline assignment: CDR1 LGHNA and CDR2 YNFKEQ. V lost 0 bases, J lost 4 bases, and 7 bases lay in between. There are 14 residues in the CDR3.

This clonotype was picked up many times. The DNA for the CDR3 is TGCGCCAGCAGCTTGGTGGACGCGAACACCGGGGAGCTGTTTTTT. Amino acids: CASSLVDANTGELFF. V and J are TRBV5-1 and TRBJ2-2, with D unclear. The CDR3 sequence is 15 residues long. Trimming took 0 bases from V and 0 from J, leaving 6 bases between them. CDR1 is SGHRS, CDR2 YFSETQ, per germline.

This clonotype showed up many times. In nucleotides, the CDR3 is TGTGCCAGCAGCTCTGGACTAGCGGGAGCCCCCTACAATGAGCAGTTCTTC. This sequence encodes CASSSGLAGAPYNEQFF. The J gene is TRBJ2-1, the V gene TRBV6-4, with 13 bases that match TRBD2. The CDR3 loop spans 17 amino acids. Trimming removed 6 bases from V and 2 bases from J; junction bases left unmatched: 7. CDR1 MRHNA and CDR2 SNTAGT come from the germline V gene.

For this clonotype: A much more abundant neighbour one base away suggests this may be a read error. This chain links TRBV20-1 with TRBJ1-1; possible D gene TRBD1, 5 bases. CDR1 is DFQATT, CDR2 SNEGSKA, per germline (reference sequence). The CDR3 has 12 amino acids. V lost 2 bases, J lost 6 bases, and 10 bases lay in between. The CDR3 DNA reads as TGCAGTGCTAGAATCAGGGCTTCTGAAGCTTTCTTT. Translated, it gives CSARIRASEAFF.

The chain links TRBV20-1 to TRBJ1-4, with 7 bases identical to TRBD1. The germline gives CDR1 DFQATT, CDR2 SNEGSKA (reference sequence). This CDR3 region has 15 residues. Losses at the gene ends were 1 base for V and 3 bases for J; bases not matched to a gene: 5. CDR3 amino acids: CSARASGTANEKLFF. The CDR3, as DNA: TGCAGTGCTAGAGCCTCCGGGACAGCTAATGAAAAACTGTTTTTT.

The chain combines TRBV4-2 with TRBJ2-5; D may correspond to TRBD1 or TRBD2 (5 bases each). CDR3 length: 14 amino acids. V was pared by 1 base and J by 2 bases, with 8 bases between. CDR1 LGHNA and CDR2 YNFKEQ come from the germline V gene. The CDR3 region has the DNA TGTGCCAGCAGCCAAGGGGGCGGGCAAGAGACCCAGTACTTC. Its translation is CASSQGGGQETQYF.

The sample holds many counts of this clonotype. The germline gene is not matched at one end of the junction; a read error may be the cause. The chain recombines TRBV20-1 with TRBJ1-5; no clear D. The CDR3 has 14 residues. Germline CDR1 is DFQATT and CDR2 is SNEGSKA (reference sequence). This CDR3 reads CSARAGYSNQPQHF. In DNA form, the CDR3 reads TGCAGTGCCAGAGCTGGTTATAGCAATCAGCCCCAGCATTTT.

Worth noting for this clonotype: A much bigger clone sits one base away, suggesting this may be a read error. The J gene is TRBJ2-5, the V gene TRBV5-1, with TRBD1 matching over 8 bases. Germline loops: CDR1 SGHRS, CDR2 YFSETQ. The CDR3 spans 15 residues. The CDR3 bases are TGCACCAGCAGCTTGGGGACAGGCCCACAAGAGACCCAGTACTTC. This codes for CTSSLGTGPQETQYF.

This clonotype has at least ten counts. V gene TRBV27 combines with J gene TRBJ2-5, with D unclear. The CDR3 has 13 residues. Trimming left V 5 bases short and J 2 bases short, with 9 bases between. From germline, CDR1 is MNHEY and CDR2 SMNVEV (reference sequence). Written as DNA, the CDR3 is TGTGCCAGCAGTCCCCGGGCTCAAGAGACCCAGTACTTC. The encoded protein is CASSPRAQETQYF.

This clonotype has ten or more counts. This chain joins TRBV7-7 and TRBJ2-1, with D maybe TRBD2 (5 bases). Trimming pared 5 bases from V and 8 bases from J, leaving 16 bases between. The CDR3 extends over 14 amino acids. The V gene's germline CDR1 is SSHAT and CDR2 FNYEAQ (reference sequence). The CDR3 DNA reads TGTGCCAGCAGCCCCTACGGACTTGTGGATGAGCAGTTCTTC. It is translated as CASSPYGLVDEQFF.

This clonotype has at least ten counts. The genes are TRBV10-2 and TRBJ2-7; 7 nucleotides align to TRBD2. The CDR3 has 15 amino acids. The germline CDR1 and CDR2 sequences are WSHSY and SAAADI. Germline trimming cut 6 bases from V and 2 bases from J; bases unmatched to any gene: 10. CDR3 sequence (DNA): TGCGCCAGCAGGGACCCGGCTAGCGGTCCCTACGAGCAGTACTTC. The encoded protein is CASRDPASGPYEQYF.

This clonotype was recorded many times. The rearrangement links TRBV5-1 to TRBJ2-3; D unclear. V lost 0 bases and J lost 10, with 9 bases in between. This CDR3 contains 12 residues. Germline-derived CDR1 and CDR2 are SGHRS and YFSETQ. CDR3 coding DNA: TGCGCCAGCAGCTTGGGGTCCGAAGCGCAGTATTTT. Protein product: CASSLGSEAQYF.

This clonotype was counted at least ten times. The chain employs TRBV5-1 and TRBJ1-1, with 10 bases fitting TRBD1. V shed 5 bases and J 5 bases; nucleotides not matched to a gene: 15. The CDR3 is 17 amino acids. The V gene's germline CDR1 is SGHRS and CDR2 YFSETQ. CDR3 DNA: TGCGCCAGCAGTTACAACCGGGACAGGGGTTTACGGACTGAAGCTTTCTTT. Protein: CASSYNRDRGLRTEAFF.

This clonotype appeared a few times. The V gene is TRBV3-1, the J gene TRBJ2-5; 7 positions agree with TRBD1. The CDR3 has 15 residues. V shed 5 bases and J 2 bases; nucleotides not matched to a gene: 8. Per the germline V gene, CDR1 is LGHDT and CDR2 is YNNKEL (reference sequence). The CDR3 DNA reads TGTGCCAGCAGCTCAAAAAGGGGACAGCAAGAGACCCAGTACTTC. Translation: CASSSKRGQQETQYF.

This clonotype appeared many times. In DNA, the CDR3 is TGTGCCAGCAGTCCTCCTAACCGAAAAACCGGGGAGCTGTTTTTT. It specifies CASSPPNRKTGELFF. V usage is TRBV6-2 or TRBV6-3 and J usage is TRBJ2-2; D ambiguous. With 5 bases removed from V and 5 bases from J, the gap between germline ends came to 15 bases. The germline gives CDR1 MNHEY, CDR2 SVGEGT. The CDR3 consists of 15 residues.

This clonotype was counted at least ten times. V gene TRBV15 combines with J gene TRBJ2-3; D tentatively reads TRBD1 or TRBD2 (6 bases each). Germline loops: CDR1 LNHNV, CDR2 YYDKDF (reference sequence). V was cut by 6 bases and J by 6 bases, with 10 bases left in between. The CDR3 loop spans 12 amino acids. CDR3 sequence: CATSTGRDTQYF. The CDR3 coding sequence is TGTGCCACCAGTACAGGGAGGGATACGCAGTATTTT.

This clonotype occurred a few times. The chain uses TRBV10-1 and TRBJ1-5; D is possibly TRBD1 (5 bases). The CDR3 contains 14 residues. With 4 bases removed from V and 3 bases from J, the gap between germline ends came to 10 bases. Germline V CDR1 and CDR2: WNHNN, SYGVQD (reference sequence). CDR3 region: CASSGGAPNQPQHF. CDR3 coding DNA: TGCGCCAGCAGTGGAGGGGCTCCCAATCAGCCCCAGCATTTT.

The sample holds many counts of this clonotype. V is TRBV6-5 and J is TRBJ1-2, with a tentative D call TRBD1 (5 bases). The V and J ends lost 5 bases and 4 bases respectively, with 20 bases between them. The CDR3 has 16 amino acids. The V gene's germline CDR1 is MNHEY and CDR2 SVGAGI. CDR3 sequence reads: CASSLSGGNFFYGYTF. As DNA, the CDR3 is TGTGCCAGCAGTCTCTCGGGGGGGAATTTTTTCTATGGCTACACCTTC.

This clonotype has ten or more counts. This sequence joins TRBV29-1 and TRBJ2-2, with D possibly TRBD1 on 6 matching bases. CDR3 length: 14 amino acids. Germline CDR1 SQVTM, CDR2 ANQGSEA. The V end was cut by 3 bases, the J end by 5 bases, with 13 bases between. The CDR3, as DNA: TGCAGCGTTGATGGCTCAGGGGAAACCGGGGAGCTGTTTTTT. It yields the protein CSVDGSGETGELFF.

This clonotype was detected many times. This rearrangement joins TRBV10-3 to TRBJ2-7, with D unresolved. Trimming took off 4 bases at V and 6 bases at J, with 7 bases between the two ends. Germline values: CDR1 ENHRY, CDR2 SYGVKD. The CDR3 sequence is 11 residues long. The DNA for the CDR3 is TGTGCCATCAGTGTGGGTATCGAGCAGTACTTC. Amino acids: CAISVGIEQYF.

This clonotype was detected ten times or more. V gene TRBV7-2 combines with J gene TRBJ2-7, with 11 bases matching TRBD2. Per the germline V gene, CDR1 is SGHTA and CDR2 is FQGNSA. This CDR3 region has 16 residues. Losses at the gene ends were 4 bases for V and 2 bases for J; bases not matched to a gene: 7. The CDR3 reads CASSSSGLAGTYEQYF. Here the CDR3 DNA reads TGTGCCAGCAGCTCCTCAGGACTAGCGGGCACCTACGAGCAGTACTTC.

This clonotype was seen many times. The chain joins TRBV4-2 to TRBJ2-7, with a weak D call TRBD1 (5 bases). The CDR3 spans 16 residues. From germline, CDR1 is LGHNA and CDR2 YNFKEQ. Trimming removed 4 bases from V and 2 bases from J, with 18 bases in between. CDR3 residues: CASSPSSLLTAYEQYF. The CDR3 region has the DNA TGTGCCAGCAGCCCTTCTTCCCTACTGACAGCCTACGAGCAGTACTTC.

The V and J genes are TRBV12-5 and TRBJ1-1; D is unresolved. V lost 4 bases and J lost 5, with 5 bases in between. Germline lookup yields CDR1 LGHNT and CDR2 FRNRAP. CDR3 length equals 11 residues. The CDR3 DNA is TGTGCTAGTGGTTCCAGGACTGAAGCTTTCTTT. Its protein is CASGSRTEAFF. The whole variable domain, remainder taken from reference TRBV12-5 and TRBJ1-1, is DARVTQTPRHKVTEMGQEVTMRCQPILGHNTVFWYRQTMMQGLELLAYFRNRAPLDDSGMPKDRFSAEMPDATLATLKIQPSEPRDSAVYFCASGSRTEAFFGQGTRLTVV.

This clonotype was recorded many times. The rearrangement joins TRBV5-1 to TRBJ1-1, with 7 bases identical to TRBD1. V lost 4 bases to trimming and J lost 6 bases; unmatched junction nucleotides: 3. Germline V CDR1 and CDR2: SGHRS, YFSETQ. This CDR3 contains 12 residues. CDR3 in DNA: TGCGCCAGCAGCGGGGGACAGCCTGAAGCTTTCTTT. It specifies CASSGGQPEAFF.

This clonotype was seen at least ten times. The J gene is TRBJ1-1, the V gene TRBV4-2, with D perhaps matching TRBD1 (5 bases). V lost 0 bases and J 5 bases, leaving 13 bases between the germline ends. The CDR3 runs 15 residues. From germline, CDR1 is LGHNA and CDR2 YNFKEQ. Here the CDR3 DNA reads TGTGCCAGCAGCCAAGATCGTGGGACGGGGACTGAAGCTTTCTTT. This encodes CASSQDRGTGTEAFF.